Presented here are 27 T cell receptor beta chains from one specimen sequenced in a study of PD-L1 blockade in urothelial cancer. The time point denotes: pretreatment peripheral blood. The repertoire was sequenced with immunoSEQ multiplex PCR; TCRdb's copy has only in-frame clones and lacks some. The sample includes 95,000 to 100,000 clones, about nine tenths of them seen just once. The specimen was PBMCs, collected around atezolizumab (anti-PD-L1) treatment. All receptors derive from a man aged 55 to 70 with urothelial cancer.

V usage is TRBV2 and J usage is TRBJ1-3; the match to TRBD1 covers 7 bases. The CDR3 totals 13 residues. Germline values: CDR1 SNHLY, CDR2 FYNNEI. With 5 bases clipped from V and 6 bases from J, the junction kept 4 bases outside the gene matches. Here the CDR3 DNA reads TGTGCCAGCAGTTTAGACAGGGAAAACACCATATATTTT. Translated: CASSLDRENTIYF. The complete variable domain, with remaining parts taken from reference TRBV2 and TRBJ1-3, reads EPEVTQTPSHQVTQMGQEVILRCVPISNHLYFYWYRQILGQKVEFLVSFYNNEISEKSEIFDDQFSVERPDGSNFTLKIRSTKLEDSAMYFCASSLDRENTIYFGEGSWLTVV.

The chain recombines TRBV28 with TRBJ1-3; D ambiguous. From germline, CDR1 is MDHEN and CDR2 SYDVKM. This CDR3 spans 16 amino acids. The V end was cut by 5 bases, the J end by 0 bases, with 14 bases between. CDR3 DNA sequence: TGTGCCAGCAGTCCGCCGGGGTGGAGCTCTGGAAACACCATATATTTT. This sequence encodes CASSPPGWSSGNTIYF.

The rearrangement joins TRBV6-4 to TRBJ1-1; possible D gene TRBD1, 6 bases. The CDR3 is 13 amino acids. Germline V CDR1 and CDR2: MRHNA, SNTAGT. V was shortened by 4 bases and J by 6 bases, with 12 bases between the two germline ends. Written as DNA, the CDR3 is TGTGCCAGCAGTGGGCAGCCAGGGGCTGAAGCTTTCTTT. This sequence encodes CASSGQPGAEAFF.

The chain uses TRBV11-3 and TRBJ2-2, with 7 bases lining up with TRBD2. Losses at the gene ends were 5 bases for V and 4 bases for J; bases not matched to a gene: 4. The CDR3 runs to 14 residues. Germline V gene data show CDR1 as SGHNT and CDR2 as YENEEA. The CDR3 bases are TGTGCCAGCAGCAATGGGGGGGGCACCGGGGAGCTGTTTTTT. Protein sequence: CASSNGGGTGELFF.

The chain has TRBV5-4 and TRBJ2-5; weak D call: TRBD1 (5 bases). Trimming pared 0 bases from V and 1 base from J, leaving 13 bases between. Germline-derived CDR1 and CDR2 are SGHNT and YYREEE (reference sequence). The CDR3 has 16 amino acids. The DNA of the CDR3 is TGTGCCAGCAGCTTGGGGCAGGGTGCCACCCAAGAGACCCAGTACTTC. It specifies CASSLGQGATQETQYF.

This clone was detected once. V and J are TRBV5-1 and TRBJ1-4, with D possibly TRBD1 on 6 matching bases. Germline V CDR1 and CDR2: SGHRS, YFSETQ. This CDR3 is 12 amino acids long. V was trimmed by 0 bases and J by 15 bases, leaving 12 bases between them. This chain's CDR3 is CASSLDQGIMFF. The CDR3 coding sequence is TGCGCCAGCAGCTTGGATCAGGGGATTATGTTTTTT.

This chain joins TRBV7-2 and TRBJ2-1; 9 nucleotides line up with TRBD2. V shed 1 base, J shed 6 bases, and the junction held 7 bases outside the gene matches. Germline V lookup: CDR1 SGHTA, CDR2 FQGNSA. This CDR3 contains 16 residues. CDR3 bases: TGTGCCAGCAGCTTAGACGGGCGGGGGGGCGGCAATGAGCAGTTCTTC. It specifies CASSLDGRGGGNEQFF.

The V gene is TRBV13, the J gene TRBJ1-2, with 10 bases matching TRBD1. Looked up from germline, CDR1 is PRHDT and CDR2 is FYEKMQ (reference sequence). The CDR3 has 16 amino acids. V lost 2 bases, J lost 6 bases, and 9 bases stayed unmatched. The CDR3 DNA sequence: TGTGCCAGCAGCTTATCACCCGTCGGGACAGGGGATGGCTACACCTTC. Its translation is CASSLSPVGTGDGYTF.

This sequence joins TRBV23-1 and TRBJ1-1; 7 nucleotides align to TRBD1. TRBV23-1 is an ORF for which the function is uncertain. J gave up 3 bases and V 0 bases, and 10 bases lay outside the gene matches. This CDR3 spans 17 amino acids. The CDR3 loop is CASSQSKGQGEDTEAFF. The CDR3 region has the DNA TGCGCCAGCAGTCAATCGAAGGGGCAGGGGGAGGACACTGAAGCTTTCTTT.

The CDR3 is CASSSGRGGFETQYF. The CDR3 region has the DNA TGTGCCAGCAGCTCTGGCCGCGGGGGGTTCGAGACCCAGTACTTC. V and J are TRBV5-4 and TRBJ2-5, with 8 bases identical to TRBD2. The ends lost 3 bases at V and 5 bases at J; junction bases unmatched: 9. This CDR3 has 15 amino acids. Germline V lookup: CDR1 SGHNT, CDR2 YYREEE (reference sequence).

The CDR3 is CASSEGLQGRPQHF. In nucleotides, the CDR3 is TGTGCCAGCAGTGAGGGGCTACAGGGTCGGCCCCAGCATTTT. The rearrangement uses TRBV6-1 and TRBJ1-5; D might be TRBD1 (6 bases). Germline CDR1 is MNHNS and CDR2 is SASEGT. Trimming took 3 bases from V and 9 from J, leaving 15 bases between them. The CDR3 loop spans 14 amino acids.

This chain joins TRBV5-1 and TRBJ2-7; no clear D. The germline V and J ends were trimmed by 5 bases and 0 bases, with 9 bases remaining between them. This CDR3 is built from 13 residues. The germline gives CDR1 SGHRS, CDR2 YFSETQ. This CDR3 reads CASRAGNSYEQYF. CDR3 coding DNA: TGCGCCAGCAGGGCAGGTAACTCCTACGAGCAGTACTTC.

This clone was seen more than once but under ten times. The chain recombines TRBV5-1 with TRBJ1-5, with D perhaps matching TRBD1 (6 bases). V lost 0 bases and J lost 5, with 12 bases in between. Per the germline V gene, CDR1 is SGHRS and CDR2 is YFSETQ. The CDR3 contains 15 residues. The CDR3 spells CASSLAGGFDQPQHF. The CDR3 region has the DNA TGCGCCAGCAGCTTGGCTGGGGGCTTCGATCAGCCCCAGCATTTT.

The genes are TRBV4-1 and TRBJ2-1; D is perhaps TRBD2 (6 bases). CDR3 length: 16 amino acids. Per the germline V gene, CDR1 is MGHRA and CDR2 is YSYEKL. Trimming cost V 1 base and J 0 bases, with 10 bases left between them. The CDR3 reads CASSQGEEGSYNEQFF. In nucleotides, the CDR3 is TGCGCCAGCAGCCAAGGGGAGGAGGGCTCCTACAATGAGCAGTTCTTC.

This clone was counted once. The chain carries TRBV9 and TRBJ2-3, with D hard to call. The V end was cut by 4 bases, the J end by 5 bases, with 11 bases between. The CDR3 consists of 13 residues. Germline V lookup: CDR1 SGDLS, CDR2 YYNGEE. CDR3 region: CASSPLLVDTQYF. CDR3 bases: TGTGCCAGCAGCCCCTTACTGGTAGATACGCAGTATTTT. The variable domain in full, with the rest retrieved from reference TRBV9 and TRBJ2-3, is DSGVTQTPKHLITATGQRVTLRCSPRSGDLSVYWYQQSLDQGLQFLIQYYNGEERAKGNILERFSAQQFPDLHSELNLSSLELGDSALYFCASSPLLVDTQYFGPGTRLTVL.

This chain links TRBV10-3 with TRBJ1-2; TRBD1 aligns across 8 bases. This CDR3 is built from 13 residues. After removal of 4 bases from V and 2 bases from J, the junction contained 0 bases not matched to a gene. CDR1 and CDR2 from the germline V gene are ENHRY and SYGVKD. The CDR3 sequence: CAISGDRNYGYTF. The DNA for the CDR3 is TGTGCCATCAGTGGGGACAGGAACTATGGCTACACCTTC.

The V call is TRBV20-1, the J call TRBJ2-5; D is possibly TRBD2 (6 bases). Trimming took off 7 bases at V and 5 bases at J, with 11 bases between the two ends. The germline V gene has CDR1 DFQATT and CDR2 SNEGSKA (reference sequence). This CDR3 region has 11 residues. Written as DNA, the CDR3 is TGCAGTGGGGACTGGCAGGAGACCCAGTACTTC. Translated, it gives CSGDWQETQYF.

CDR3 sequence: CASSVVGANTGELFF. The CDR3 DNA sequence: TGTGCCAGCAGCGTAGTAGGGGCGAACACCGGGGAGCTGTTTTTT. V is TRBV9 and J is TRBJ2-2, with D tentatively TRBD1 (5 bases). The germline V gene has CDR1 SGDLS and CDR2 YYNGEE. This CDR3 is 15 amino acids long. V gave up 0 bases and J gave up 0 bases, with 6 bases separating them.

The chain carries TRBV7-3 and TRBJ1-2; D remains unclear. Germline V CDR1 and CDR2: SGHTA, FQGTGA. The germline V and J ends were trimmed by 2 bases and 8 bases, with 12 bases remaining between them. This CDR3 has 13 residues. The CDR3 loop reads CASSLPGKDGYTF. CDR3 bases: TGTGCCAGCAGCTTACCCGGGAAAGACGGCTACACCTTC.

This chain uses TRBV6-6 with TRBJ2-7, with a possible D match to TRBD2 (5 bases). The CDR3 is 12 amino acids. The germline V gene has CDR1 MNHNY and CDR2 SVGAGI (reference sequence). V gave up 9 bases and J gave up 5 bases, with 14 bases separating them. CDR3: CASKSLADEQYF. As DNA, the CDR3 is TGTGCCAGTAAATCCCTAGCCGACGAGCAGTACTTC.

The CDR3 loop is CASSVQGGANTGELFF. The CDR3 nucleotides are TGTGCCAGCAGTGTCCAGGGGGGAGCGAACACCGGGGAGCTGTTTTTT. The chain links TRBV2 to TRBJ2-2, with a weak D call TRBD1 (7 bases). Germline CDR1 reads SNHLY; CDR2 reads FYNNEI. This CDR3 has 16 residues. Between the trimmed V and J ends, which lost 4 bases and 0 bases, there was a span of 12 bases.

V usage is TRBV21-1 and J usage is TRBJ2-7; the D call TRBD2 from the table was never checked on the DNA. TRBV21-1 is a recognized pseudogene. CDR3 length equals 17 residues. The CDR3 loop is CASSDFLAGNSSYEQYF. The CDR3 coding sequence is TGTGCCAGCAGCGACTTCTTAGCGGGCAATTCCTCCTACGAGCAGTACTTC.

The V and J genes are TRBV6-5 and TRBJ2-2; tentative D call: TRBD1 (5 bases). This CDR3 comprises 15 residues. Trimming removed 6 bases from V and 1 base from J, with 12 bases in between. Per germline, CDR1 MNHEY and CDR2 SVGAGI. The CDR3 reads CASRRRTQNTGELFF. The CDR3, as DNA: TGTGCCAGCAGACGACGGACACAGAACACCGGGGAGCTGTTTTTT.

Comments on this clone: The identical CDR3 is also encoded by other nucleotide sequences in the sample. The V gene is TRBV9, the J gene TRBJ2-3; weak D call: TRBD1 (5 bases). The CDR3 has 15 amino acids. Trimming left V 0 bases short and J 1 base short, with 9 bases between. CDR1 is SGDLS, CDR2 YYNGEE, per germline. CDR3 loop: CASSVVGEGTDTQYF. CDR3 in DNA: TGTGCCAGCAGCGTAGTAGGGGAAGGCACAGATACGCAGTATTTT.

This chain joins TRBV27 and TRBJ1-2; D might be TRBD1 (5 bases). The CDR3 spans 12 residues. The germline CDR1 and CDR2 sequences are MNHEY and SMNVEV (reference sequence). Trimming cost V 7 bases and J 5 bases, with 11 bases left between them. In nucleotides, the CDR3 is TGTGCCAGCACGGGGGGGGGATATGGCTACACCTTC. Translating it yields CASTGGGYGYTF.

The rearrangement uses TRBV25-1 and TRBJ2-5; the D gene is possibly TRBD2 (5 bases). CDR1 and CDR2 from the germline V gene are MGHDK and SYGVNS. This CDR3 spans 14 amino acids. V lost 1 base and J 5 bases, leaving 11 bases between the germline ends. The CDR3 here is CASSESASRETQYF. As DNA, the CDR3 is TGTGCCAGCAGTGAATCGGCTAGCCGGGAGACCCAGTACTTC.

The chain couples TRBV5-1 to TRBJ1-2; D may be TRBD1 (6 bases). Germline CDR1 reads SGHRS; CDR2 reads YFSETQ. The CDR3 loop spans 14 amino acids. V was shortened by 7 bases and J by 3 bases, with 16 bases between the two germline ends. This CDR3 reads CASFRAGVDYGYTF. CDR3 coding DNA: TGCGCCAGCTTTCGGGCAGGGGTGGACTATGGCTACACCTTC.